One and the same sample provided the 17 T cell receptor beta chains below, sequenced in a study of T-cell reconstitution after alpha-beta-depleted transplantation in children. Preparing the TCRbeta library involved the use of unique molecular identifiers. TCRdb re-called the PCR reads with MiXCR, one entry per CDR3 protein. The table includes approximately 800,000 distinct CDR3 sequences, around 15% detected once. Source: PBMCs, mostly from graft donor cells, taken 360 days after TCRalphabeta/CD19-depleted stem cell transplant. The receptors were sampled from a male patient between 5 and 17 years old who had a stem cell transplant for acute lymphoblastic leukemia, so the T cells may come from the graft donor.

The rearrangement links TRBV2 to TRBJ2-2; 7 bases are a match to TRBD1. From germline, CDR1 is SNHLY and CDR2 FYNNEI. The CDR3 runs to 15 residues. The trim removed 6 bases at V and 4 bases at J, leaving 8 bases unmatched. In DNA form, the CDR3 reads TGTGCCAGCAGCCGGCAGACAGGGACCACCGGGGAGCTGTTTTTT. Residues: CASSRQTGTTGELFF.

This clonotype was detected ten times or more. The J gene is TRBJ2-3, the V gene TRBV27; 10 nucleotides match TRBD2. This CDR3 comprises 14 residues. The V gene end was trimmed by 4 bases and the J gene end by 4 bases; junction bases not matched to a gene: 2. Germline assignment: CDR1 MNHEY and CDR2 SMNVEV (reference sequence). The CDR3 DNA reads as TGTGCCAGCAGTTCGGGACTAGCGCCAGATACGCAGTATTTT. Amino acid sequence: CASSSGLAPDTQYF.

The chain uses TRBV7-6 and TRBJ1-1; the D is unclear. CDR1 SGHVS and CDR2 FNYEAQ come from the germline V gene. This CDR3 comprises 15 residues. V was clipped by 0 bases and J by 0 bases, with 8 bases between them. DNA of the CDR3: TGTGCCAGCAGCTTAGCTGGCCCCATGAACACTGAAGCTTTCTTT. This codes for CASSLAGPMNTEAFF.

This clonotype was picked up a small number of times. The CDR3 nucleotides read TGTGCCAGCAGCCCGGGACCCTTCCGCCTCTCTGGAAACACCATATATTTT. This translates into CASSPGPFRLSGNTIYF. This chain joins TRBV12-3 or TRBV12-4 and TRBJ1-3; tentative D call: TRBD1 (5 bases). V was trimmed by 6 bases and J by 0 bases, leaving 18 bases between them. The CDR3 contains 17 residues.

This clonotype was seen only a few times. The J gene is TRBJ1-2, the V gene TRBV4-1; D not certain. The CDR3 covers 14 residues. Per germline, CDR1 MGHRA and CDR2 YSYEKL. Trimming left V 2 bases short and J 6 bases short, with 13 bases between. Written as DNA, the CDR3 is TGCGCCAGCAGCCAACTGGCCAGCGGAAATGGCTACACCTTC. This encodes CASSQLASGNGYTF.

This chain uses TRBV10-2 with TRBJ2-1; 8 bases line up with TRBD2. The CDR3 is 15 amino acids. Looked up from germline, CDR1 is WSHSY and CDR2 is SAAADI. J was trimmed by 7 bases and V by 7 bases; bases with no gene match: 12. DNA for the CDR3: TGCGCCAGCACCCCAACGCGGGAGGCCCGAAATGAGCAGTTCTTC. Its protein is CASTPTREARNEQFF.

This sequence joins TRBV11-2 and TRBJ2-2; 9 nucleotides agree with TRBD1. The V and J ends lost 3 bases and 3 bases, in that order; junction bases with no gene match: 2. This CDR3 spans 15 amino acids. Germline V CDR1 and CDR2: SGHAT, FQNNGV. The DNA for the CDR3 is TGTGCCAGCAGCTTTTGGACAGGGGACACCGGGGAGCTGTTTTTT. Its translation: CASSFWTGDTGELFF.

This clonotype was detected only a few times. The chain joins TRBV20-1 to TRBJ2-5, with D perhaps matching TRBD2 (5 bases). CDR3 length: 13 residues. Germline CDR1 and CDR2: DFQATT and SNEGSKA (reference sequence). V lost 5 bases to trimming and J lost 5 bases, with 15 bases between them. The CDR3 bases are TGCAGTGCTGAGCACCGAGGGCGGGAGACCCAGTACTTC. Its protein is CSAEHRGRETQYF.

The rearrangement joins TRBV5-1 to TRBJ2-7; D remains ambiguous. CDR1 SGHRS and CDR2 YFSETQ come from the germline V gene. This CDR3 region has 13 residues. The V and J ends lost 0 bases and 4 bases respectively, with 8 bases between them. The CDR3 DNA reads as TGCGCCAGCAGCTTGGGGATCGAGTACGAGCAGTACTTC. This codes for CASSLGIEYEQYF.

This clonotype was picked up many times. V gene TRBV12-3 or TRBV12-4 combines with J gene TRBJ2-1, with 12 positions matching TRBD2. The CDR3 has 14 amino acids. V lost 6 bases to trimming and J lost 9 bases; unmatched junction nucleotides: 6. The CDR3 sequence is CASSPSGRAGEQFF. The CDR3 DNA reads TGTGCCAGCAGCCCTAGCGGGAGGGCGGGTGAGCAGTTCTTC.

The chain has TRBV11-2 and TRBJ2-2; 9 bases match TRBD2. V gave up 5 bases and J gave up 2 bases; unmatched junction bases: 6. Per germline, CDR1 SGHAT and CDR2 FQNNGV. This CDR3 comprises 16 residues. The CDR3 nucleotides are TGTGCCAGCAGCATCAGACTAGCGGTTAACACCGGGGAGCTGTTTTTT. It codes for CASSIRLAVNTGELFF.

This clonotype was detected once. Its ends do not fully match the called genes, so a read error is possible. This rearrangement joins TRBV2 to TRBJ2-5; TRBD2 matches 10 bases. The germline CDR1 and CDR2 sequences are SNHLY and FYNNEI. This CDR3 contains 18 residues. The CDR3 protein is CAISFWLAGDGYQETQYF. The CDR3 nucleotides are TGTGCCATCAGTTTTTGGCTAGCGGGAGATGGGTACCAAGAGACCCAGTACTTC. Full variable domain (remainder filled in from reference TRBV2 and TRBJ2-5): EPEVTQTPSHQVTQMGQEVILRCVPISNHLYFYWYRQILGQKVEFLVSFYNNEISEKSEIFDDQFSVERPDGSNFTLKIRSTKLEDSAMYFCAISFWLAGDGYQETQYFGPGTRLLVL.

This clonotype was counted many times. This chain links TRBV20-1 with TRBJ2-1; TRBD2 is a possible D gene (6 bases). The germline V gene encodes CDR1 DFQATT and CDR2 SNEGSKA (reference sequence). The V and J ends lost 5 bases and 0 bases respectively, with 11 bases between them. The CDR3 spans 14 residues. Written as DNA, the CDR3 is TGCAGTGCTGAGACTAGAAGCTCCTACAATGAGCAGTTCTTC. Translation: CSAETRSSYNEQFF.

V gene TRBV12-3 or TRBV12-4 combines with J gene TRBJ2-7; 9 bases line up with TRBD1. V shed 8 bases, J shed 0 bases, and the junction held 11 bases outside the gene matches. The CDR3 runs to 16 residues. CDR3 loop: CASARQGQGLSYEQYF. CDR3 sequence (DNA): TGTGCCAGCGCCCGACAGGGACAGGGCCTCTCCTACGAGCAGTACTTC.

This clonotype was counted between two and nine times. The J gene is TRBJ2-7, the V gene TRBV5-1; D gene unclear. The CDR3 contains 14 residues. In germline, CDR1 is SGHRS, CDR2 YFSETQ. Trimming left V 0 bases short and J 6 bases short, with 13 bases between. The CDR3 sequence: CASSLVVGFREQYF. The CDR3 DNA sequence: TGCGCCAGCAGCTTGGTGGTAGGGTTTCGCGAGCAGTACTTC.

This clonotype came up a few times. J is TRBJ2-5 and V is TRBV3-1; tentative D call: TRBD2 (6 bases). Germline assignment: CDR1 LGHDT and CDR2 YNNKEL (reference sequence). V lost 5 bases, J lost 2 bases, and 15 bases lay in between. This CDR3 has 15 residues. The CDR3 sequence is CASSSRGSKQETQYF. CDR3 sequence (DNA): TGTGCCAGCAGCAGTCGGGGGTCGAAGCAAGAGACCCAGTACTTC.

In this sample, this clonotype turned up a few times. The chain carries TRBV19 and TRBJ1-1; D remains unclear. Germline V gene data show CDR1 as LNHDA and CDR2 as SQIVND (reference sequence). The CDR3 has 14 residues. Trimming pared 11 bases from V and 4 bases from J, leaving 20 bases between. The CDR3 is CAASSTAWGTEAFF. The CDR3 DNA reads TGTGCCGCCTCGTCCACCGCTTGGGGCACTGAAGCTTTCTTT.